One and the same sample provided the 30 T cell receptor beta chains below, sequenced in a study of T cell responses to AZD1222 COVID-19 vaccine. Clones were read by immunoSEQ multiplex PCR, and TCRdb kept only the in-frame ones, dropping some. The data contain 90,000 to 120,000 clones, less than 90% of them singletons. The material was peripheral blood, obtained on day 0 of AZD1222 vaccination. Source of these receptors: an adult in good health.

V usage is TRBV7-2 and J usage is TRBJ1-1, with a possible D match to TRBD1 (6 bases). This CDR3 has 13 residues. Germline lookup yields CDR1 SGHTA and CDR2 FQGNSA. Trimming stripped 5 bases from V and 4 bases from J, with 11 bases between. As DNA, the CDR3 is TGTGCCAGCAGCCTCACAGGGATCACTGAAGCTTTCTTT. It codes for CASSLTGITEAFF.

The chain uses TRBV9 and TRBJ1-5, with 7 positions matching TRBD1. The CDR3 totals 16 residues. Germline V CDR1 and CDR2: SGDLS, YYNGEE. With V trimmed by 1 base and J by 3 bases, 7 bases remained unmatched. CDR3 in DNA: TGTGCCAGCAGCGTAACCGGGACAGTCACCAATCAGCCCCAGCATTTT. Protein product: CASSVTGTVTNQPQHF.

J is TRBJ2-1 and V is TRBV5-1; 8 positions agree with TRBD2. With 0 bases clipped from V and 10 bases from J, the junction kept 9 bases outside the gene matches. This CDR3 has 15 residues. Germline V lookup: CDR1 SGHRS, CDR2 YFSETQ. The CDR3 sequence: CASSLALAEEGEQFF. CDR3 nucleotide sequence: TGCGCCAGCAGCTTGGCACTAGCGGAAGAGGGGGAGCAGTTCTTC.

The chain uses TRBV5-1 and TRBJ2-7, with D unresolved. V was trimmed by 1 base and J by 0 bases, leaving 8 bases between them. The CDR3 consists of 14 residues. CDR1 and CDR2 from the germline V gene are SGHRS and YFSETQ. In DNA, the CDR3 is TGCGCCAGCAGCTTGCAGACCAGCTCCTACGAGCAGTACTTC. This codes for CASSLQTSSYEQYF. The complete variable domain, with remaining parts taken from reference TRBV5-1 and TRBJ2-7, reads KAGVTQTPRYLIKTRGQQVTLSCSPISGHRSVSWYQQTPGQGLQFLFEYFSETQRNKGNFPGRFSGRQFSNSRSEMNVSTLELGDSALYLCASSLQTSSYEQYFGPGTRLTVT.

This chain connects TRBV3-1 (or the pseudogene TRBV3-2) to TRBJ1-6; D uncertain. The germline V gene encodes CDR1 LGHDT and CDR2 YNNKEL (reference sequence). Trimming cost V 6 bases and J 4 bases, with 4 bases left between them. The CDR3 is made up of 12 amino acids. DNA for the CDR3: TGTGCCAGCAGTCGATATAATTCACCCCTCCACTTT. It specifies CASSRYNSPLHF.

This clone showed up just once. The CDR3 region is CASSSAGLLLDYGYTF. The DNA for the CDR3 is TGCGCCAGCAGCTCCGCAGGGTTGCTACTAGACTATGGCTACACCTTC. V is TRBV5-1 and J is TRBJ1-2; the D gene is possibly TRBD1 (5 bases). The CDR3 length is 16 residues. CDR1 SGHRS and CDR2 YFSETQ come from the germline V gene. Trimming removed 3 bases from V and 3 bases from J, with 18 bases in between.

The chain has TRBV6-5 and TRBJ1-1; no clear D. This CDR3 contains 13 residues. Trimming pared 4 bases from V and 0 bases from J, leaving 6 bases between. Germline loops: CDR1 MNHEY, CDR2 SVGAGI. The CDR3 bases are TGTGCCAGCAGTTCCACCATGAACACTGAAGCTTTCTTT. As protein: CASSSTMNTEAFF.

CDR3: CASSQTGVGYTF. Here the CDR3 DNA reads TGTGCCAGCAGCCAAACGGGGGTTGGCTACACCTTC. V usage is TRBV3-1 (or the pseudogene TRBV3-2) and J usage is TRBJ1-2; D perhaps matches TRBD1 (5 bases). Germline CDR1 reads LGHDT; CDR2 reads YNNKEL (reference sequence). With 2 bases removed from V and 7 bases from J, the gap between germline ends came to 8 bases. This CDR3 contains 12 residues.

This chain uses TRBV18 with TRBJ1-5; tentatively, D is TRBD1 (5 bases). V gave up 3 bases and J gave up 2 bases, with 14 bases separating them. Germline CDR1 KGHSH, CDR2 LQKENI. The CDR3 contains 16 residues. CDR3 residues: CASSPWGTRGNQPQHF. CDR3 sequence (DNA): TGTGCCAGCTCACCGTGGGGGACGAGGGGCAATCAGCCCCAGCATTTT.

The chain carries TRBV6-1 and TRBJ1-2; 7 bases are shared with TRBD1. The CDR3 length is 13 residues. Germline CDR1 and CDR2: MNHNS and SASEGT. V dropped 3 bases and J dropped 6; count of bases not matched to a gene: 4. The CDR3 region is CASSDRGSDGYTF. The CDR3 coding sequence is TGTGCCAGCAGTGACAGGGGGAGCGATGGCTACACCTTC.

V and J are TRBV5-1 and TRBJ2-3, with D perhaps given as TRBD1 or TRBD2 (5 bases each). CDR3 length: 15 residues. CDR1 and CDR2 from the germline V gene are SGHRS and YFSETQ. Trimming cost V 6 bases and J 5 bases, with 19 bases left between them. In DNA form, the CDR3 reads TGCGCCAGCAAATCGGGCGGTGGGACGATAGATACGCAGTATTTT. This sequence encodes CASKSGGGTIDTQYF.

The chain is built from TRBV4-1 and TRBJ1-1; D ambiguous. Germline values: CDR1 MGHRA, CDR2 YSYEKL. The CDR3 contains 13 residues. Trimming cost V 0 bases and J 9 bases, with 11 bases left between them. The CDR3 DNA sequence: TGCGCCAGCAGCCAAGAAGTCAGCAGACAAGCTTTCTTT. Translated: CASSQEVSRQAFF.

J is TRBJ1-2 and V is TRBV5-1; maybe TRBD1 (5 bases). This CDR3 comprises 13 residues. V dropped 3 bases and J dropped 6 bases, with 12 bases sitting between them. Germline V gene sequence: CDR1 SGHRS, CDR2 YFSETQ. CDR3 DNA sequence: TGCGCCAGCAGCTCCGGGAGGGGTCATGGCTACACCTTC. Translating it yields CASSSGRGHGYTF.

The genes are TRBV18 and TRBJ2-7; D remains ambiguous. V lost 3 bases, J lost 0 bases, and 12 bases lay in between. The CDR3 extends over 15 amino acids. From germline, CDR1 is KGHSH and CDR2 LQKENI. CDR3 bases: TGTGCCAGCTCACCCAAAGGTGGAAGCTCCTACGAGCAGTACTTC. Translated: CASSPKGGSSYEQYF.

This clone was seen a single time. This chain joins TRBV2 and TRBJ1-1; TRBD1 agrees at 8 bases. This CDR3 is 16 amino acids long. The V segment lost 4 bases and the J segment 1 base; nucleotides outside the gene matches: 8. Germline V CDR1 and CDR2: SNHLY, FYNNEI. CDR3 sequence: CASSAQGANGNTEAFF. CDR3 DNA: TGTGCCAGCAGTGCTCAGGGGGCCAACGGGAACACTGAAGCTTTCTTT.

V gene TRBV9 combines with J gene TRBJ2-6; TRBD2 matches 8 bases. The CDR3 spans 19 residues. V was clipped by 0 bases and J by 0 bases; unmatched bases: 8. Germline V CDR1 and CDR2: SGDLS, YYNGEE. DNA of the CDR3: TGTGCCAGCAGCGTAGCCCCCCGCGGGAGGTTCTCTGGGGCCAACGTCCTGACTTTC. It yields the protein CASSVAPRGRFSGANVLTF.

The CDR3 DNA follows: TGTGCCAGCTCACCACCGCGGCAGGGTACGGCAGATACGCAGTATTTT. This sequence encodes CASSPPRQGTADTQYF. The J gene is TRBJ2-3, the V gene TRBV18, with D perhaps TRBD1 (5 bases). This CDR3 spans 16 amino acids. Trimming took 0 bases from V and 4 from J, leaving 14 bases between them. Looked up from germline, CDR1 is KGHSH and CDR2 is LQKENI.

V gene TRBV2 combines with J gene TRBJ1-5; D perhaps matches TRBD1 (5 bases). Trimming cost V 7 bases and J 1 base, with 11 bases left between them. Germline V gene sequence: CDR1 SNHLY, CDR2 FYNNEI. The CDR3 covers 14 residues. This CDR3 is CASKRGTSNQPQHF. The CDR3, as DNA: TGTGCCAGCAAGCGGGGGACGAGCAATCAGCCCCAGCATTTT.

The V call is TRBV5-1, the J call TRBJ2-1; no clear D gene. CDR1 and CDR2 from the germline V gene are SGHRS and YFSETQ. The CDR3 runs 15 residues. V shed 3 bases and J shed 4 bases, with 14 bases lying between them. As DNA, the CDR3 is TGCGCCAGCAGCTCCCCTCGGTCTTATTACAATGAGCAGTTCTTC. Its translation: CASSSPRSYYNEQFF.

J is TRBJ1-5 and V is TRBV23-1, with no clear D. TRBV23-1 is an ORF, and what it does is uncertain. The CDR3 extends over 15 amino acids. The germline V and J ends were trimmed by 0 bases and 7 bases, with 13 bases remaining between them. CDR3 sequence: CASSQSRVFKQPQHF. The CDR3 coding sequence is TGCGCCAGCAGTCAATCGAGGGTATTTAAGCAGCCCCAGCATTTT.

The CDR3 reads CASTLLPGNYGYTF. The DNA for the CDR3 is TGTGCCAGCACCCTACTCCCGGGGAACTATGGCTACACCTTC. This chain uses TRBV7-9 with TRBJ1-2; D ambiguous. Germline CDR1 is SEHNR and CDR2 is FQNEAQ (reference sequence). There are 14 residues in the CDR3. V lost 7 bases and J 2 bases, leaving 14 bases between the germline ends.

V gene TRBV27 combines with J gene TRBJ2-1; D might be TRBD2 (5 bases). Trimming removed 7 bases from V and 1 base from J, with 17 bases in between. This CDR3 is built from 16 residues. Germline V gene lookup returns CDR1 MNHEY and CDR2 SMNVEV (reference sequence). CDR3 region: CASKTPKGESYNEQFF. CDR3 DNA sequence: TGTGCCAGCAAAACACCGAAGGGAGAGTCCTACAATGAGCAGTTCTTC.

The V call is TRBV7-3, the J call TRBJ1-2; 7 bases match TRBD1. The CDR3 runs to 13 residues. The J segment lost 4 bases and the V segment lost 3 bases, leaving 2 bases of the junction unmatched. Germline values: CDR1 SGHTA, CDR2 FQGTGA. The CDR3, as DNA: TGTGCCAGCAGCTTGCCAGGGGGCTATGGCTACACCTTC. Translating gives CASSLPGGYGYTF.

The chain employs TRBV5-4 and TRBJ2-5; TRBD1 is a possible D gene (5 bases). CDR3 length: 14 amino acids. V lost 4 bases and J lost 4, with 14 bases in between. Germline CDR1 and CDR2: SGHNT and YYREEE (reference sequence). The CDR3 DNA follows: TGTGCCAGCAGCCTACCCCCAGGGATAGAGACCCAGTACTTC. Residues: CASSLPPGIETQYF.

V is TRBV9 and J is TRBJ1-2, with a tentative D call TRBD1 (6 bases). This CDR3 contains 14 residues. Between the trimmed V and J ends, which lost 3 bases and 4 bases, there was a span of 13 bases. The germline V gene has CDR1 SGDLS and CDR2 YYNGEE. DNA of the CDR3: TGTGCCAGCAGCGCAGGGGAAGGGTCCTATGGCTACACCTTC. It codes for CASSAGEGSYGYTF. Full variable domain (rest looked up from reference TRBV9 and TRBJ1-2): DSGVTQTPKHLITATGQRVTLRCSPRSGDLSVYWYQQSLDQGLQFLIQYYNGEERAKGNILERFSAQQFPDLHSELNLSSLELGDSALYFCASSAGEGSYGYTFGSGTRLTVV.

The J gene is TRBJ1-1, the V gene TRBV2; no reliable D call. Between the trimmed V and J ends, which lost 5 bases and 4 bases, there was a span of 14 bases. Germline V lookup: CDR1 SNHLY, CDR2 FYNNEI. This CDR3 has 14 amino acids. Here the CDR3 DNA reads TGTGCCAGCAGTAACACGGGAGGGCTCACTGAAGCTTTCTTT. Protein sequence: CASSNTGGLTEAFF.

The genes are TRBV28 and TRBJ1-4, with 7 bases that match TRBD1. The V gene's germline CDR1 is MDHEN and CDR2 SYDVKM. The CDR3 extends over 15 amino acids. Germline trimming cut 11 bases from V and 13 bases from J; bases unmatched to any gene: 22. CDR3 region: CACCFGGGGGGRLFF. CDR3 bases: TGTGCCTGCTGTTTCGGCGGAGGGGGAGGGGGCCGACTGTTTTTT.

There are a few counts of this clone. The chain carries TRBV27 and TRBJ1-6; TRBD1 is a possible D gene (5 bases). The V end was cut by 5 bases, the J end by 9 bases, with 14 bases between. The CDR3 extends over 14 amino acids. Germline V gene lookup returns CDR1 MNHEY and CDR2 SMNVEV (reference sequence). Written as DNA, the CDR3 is TGTGCCAGCAGTCCCCAGGGTCGGGGTTCACCCCTCCACTTT. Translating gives CASSPQGRGSPLHF.

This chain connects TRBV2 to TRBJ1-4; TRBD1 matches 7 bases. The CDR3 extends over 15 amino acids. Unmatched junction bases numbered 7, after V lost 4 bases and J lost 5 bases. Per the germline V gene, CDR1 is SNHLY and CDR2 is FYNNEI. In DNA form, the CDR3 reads TGTGCCAGCAGTGGAGGGGGCGCATCCAATGAAAAACTGTTTTTT. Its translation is CASSGGGASNEKLFF.

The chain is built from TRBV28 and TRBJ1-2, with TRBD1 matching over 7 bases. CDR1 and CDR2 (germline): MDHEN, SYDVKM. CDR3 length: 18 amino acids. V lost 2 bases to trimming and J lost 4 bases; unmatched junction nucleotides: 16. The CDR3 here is CASSLVGGAGGLGYGYTF. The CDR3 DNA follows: TGTGCCAGCAGTTTAGTAGGGGGAGCAGGGGGACTGGGCTATGGCTACACCTTC.